The 15 T cell receptor beta chains in this list originate from one sample, sequenced in a study of Ad26.COV2.S vaccination and SARS-CoV-2 variants. TCRdb's copy holds only in-frame clones and misses some; the assay was immunoSEQ multiplex PCR. Among some 410,000 clones listed, over 80% were seen once. Treatment meaning: roughly 18 received Ad26.COV2.S at low or high dose, single or two shots; about 5 received placebo; per-sample allocation not given. Each sample was drawn 63 days after the first injection (of vaccine or placebo). Sample: peripheral blood, taken in a trial of Ad26.COV2.S vaccine versus placebo. All receptors come from a person between 18 and 65 years old who received the Ad26.COV2.S COVID-19 vaccine or a placebo.

J is TRBJ1-5 and V is TRBV10-3, with TRBD1 identical over 8 bases. The germline CDR1 and CDR2 sequences are ENHRY and SYGVKD. The V gene end was trimmed by 5 bases and the J gene end by 0 bases; junction bases not matched to a gene: 3. This CDR3 is built from 15 residues. Here the CDR3 reads CAISRTGNSNQPQHF. The CDR3 DNA sequence: TGTGCCATCAGTAGGACAGGGAATAGCAATCAGCCCCAGCATTTT.

The chain combines TRBV9 with TRBJ2-2; no firm D call. CDR1 and CDR2 from the germline V gene are SGDLS and YYNGEE. CDR3 size: 16 residues. V was cut by 1 base and J by 2 bases, with 12 bases left in between. The CDR3 reads CASSVSWSANTGELFF. The CDR3 DNA sequence: TGTGCCAGCAGCGTAAGTTGGTCAGCTAACACCGGGGAGCTGTTTTTT.

V usage is TRBV7-2 and J usage is TRBJ1-4, with TRBD1 as a possible D gene (5 bases). The germline V gene encodes CDR1 SGHTA and CDR2 FQGNSA. The CDR3 spans 14 residues. The ends were cut back, 1 base at V and 8 bases at J, with 11 bases in the middle. CDR3 sequence: CASSLEFEGEKLFF. CDR3 bases: TGTGCCAGCAGCTTAGAGTTTGAGGGGGAAAAACTGTTTTTT.

The chain has TRBV14 and TRBJ2-2, with 9 positions matching TRBD2. The CDR3 is 17 amino acids. After removal of 1 base from V and 2 bases from J, the junction contained 5 bases not matched to a gene. CDR1 and CDR2 from the germline V gene are SGHDN and FVKESK. CDR3 bases: TGTGCCAGCAGCCAAGTGTGGCTAGCGGGAAACACCGGGGAGCTGTTTTTT. As protein: CASSQVWLAGNTGELFF.

This chain uses TRBV6-5 with TRBJ1-4; D gene ambiguous. Per the germline V gene, CDR1 is MNHEY and CDR2 is SVGAGI. This CDR3 spans 14 amino acids. The ends were cut back, 4 bases at V and 14 bases at J, with 20 bases in the middle. The DNA of the CDR3 is TGTGCCAGCAGTTTAAGGCGACTGCCGCCAGTCCTGTTTTTT. It yields the protein CASSLRRLPPVLFF.

V and J are TRBV10-2 and TRBJ1-5; possibly TRBD1 for D (5 bases). V lost 6 bases, J lost 10 bases, and 25 bases lay in between. CDR1 and CDR2 from the germline V gene are WSHSY and SAAADI. CDR3 length: 16 residues. The CDR3 nucleotides read TGCGCCAGCAGAGACCTACTCTTTTTGGGGGAAGGTCCCCAGCATTTT. Translation gives CASRDLLFLGEGPQHF.

The chain employs TRBV4-1 and TRBJ1-1; D is uncertain. V shed 2 bases and J shed 3 bases, with 16 bases lying between them. The CDR3 is 16 residues long. Germline assignment: CDR1 MGHRA and CDR2 YSYEKL. The CDR3 is CASSQIAAGWDTEAFF. CDR3 nucleotide sequence: TGCGCCAGCAGCCAAATAGCGGCGGGTTGGGACACTGAAGCTTTCTTT.

The V call is TRBV7-9, the J call TRBJ2-2; D is unresolved. CDR1 and CDR2 (germline): SEHNR, FQNEAQ (reference sequence). The CDR3 contains 16 residues. The V gene lost 5 bases and the J gene lost 2 bases, with 15 bases spanning the gap. The CDR3 loop reads CASSPRKGINTGELFF. The DNA of the CDR3 is TGTGCCAGCAGCCCCAGGAAGGGCATAAACACCGGGGAGCTGTTTTTT. Drawing the rest from reference TRBV7-9 and TRBJ2-2, the complete variable domain is DTGVSQNPRHKITKRGQNVTFRCDPISEHNRLYWYRQTLGQGPEFLTYFQNEAQLEKSRLLSDRFSAERPKGSFSTLEIQRTEQGDSAMYLCASSPRKGINTGELFFGEGSRLTVL.

This clone appeared once. The rearrangement joins TRBV5-4 to TRBJ1-3, with a weak D call TRBD1 (6 bases). The CDR3 contains 13 residues. The germline CDR1 and CDR2 sequences are SGHNT and YYREEE (reference sequence). Trimming left V 4 bases short and J 4 bases short, with 9 bases between. The CDR3 DNA sequence: TGTGCCAGCAGCCGCGGACAGGGAAACACCATATATTTT. Protein sequence: CASSRGQGNTIYF.

This chain connects TRBV6-5 to TRBJ2-7; a possible D gene is TRBD2 (6 bases). Germline V gene sequence: CDR1 MNHEY, CDR2 SVGAGI. The CDR3 covers 16 residues. The V end lost 0 bases, the J end lost 3 bases, and 15 bases lay between the germline ends. CDR3 DNA: TGTGCCAGCAGTTACTCGCGGGATTGGGGAGGCTACGAGCAGTACTTC. Its protein is CASSYSRDWGGYEQYF.

CDR3 sequence (DNA): TGTGCCAGTAGGGCGGGGGCCTACAATGAGCAGTTCTTC. Translated, it gives CASRAGAYNEQFF. The rearrangement links TRBV19 to TRBJ2-1, with TRBD2 identical over 7 bases. The CDR3 is made up of 13 amino acids. The V gene's germline CDR1 is LNHDA and CDR2 SQIVND (reference sequence). V trimming: 6 bases; J trimming: 2 bases; junction bases outside the gene matches: 1.

This clone was observed a handful of times. The chain carries TRBV7-2 and TRBJ1-4; D uncertain. CDR1 and CDR2 (germline): SGHTA, FQGNSA. Trimming shortened V by 1 base and J by 8 bases, and 8 bases separated the two germline ends. This CDR3 contains 13 residues. This CDR3 reads CASSLEGIEKLFF. The DNA for the CDR3 is TGTGCCAGCAGCTTAGAGGGAATAGAAAAACTGTTTTTT.

V gene TRBV7-2 combines with J gene TRBJ1-5; D remains unclear. This CDR3 has 14 residues. The germline V gene has CDR1 SGHTA and CDR2 FQGNSA. V was cut by 2 bases and J by 5 bases, with 10 bases left in between. The CDR3 sequence: CASSLYAPDQPQHF. The CDR3 bases are TGTGCCAGCAGCTTATATGCACCCGATCAGCCCCAGCATTTT. The variable domain in full, with the rest retrieved from reference TRBV7-2 and TRBJ1-5, is GAGVSQSPSNKVTEKGKDVELRCDPISGHTALYWYRQSLGQGLEFLIYFQGNSAPDKSGLPSDRFSAERTGGSVSTLTIQRTQQEDSAVYLCASSLYAPDQPQHFGDGTRLSIL.

The chain employs TRBV6-6 and TRBJ2-3; no reliable D call. V was cut by 0 bases and J by 5 bases, with 6 bases left in between. The germline V gene has CDR1 MNHNY and CDR2 SVGAGI (reference sequence). This CDR3 has 13 amino acids. The CDR3 DNA is TGTGCCAGCAGTTACTCGAACAAAGATACGCAGTATTTT. It codes for CASSYSNKDTQYF.

Remarks on this clone: The sample holds other DNA sequences that translate to the same CDR3. This chain uses TRBV18 with TRBJ2-7, with D unclear. Germline V gene data show CDR1 as KGHSH and CDR2 as LQKENI. Between the trimmed V and J ends, which lost 2 bases and 2 bases, there was a span of 7 bases. CDR3 length: 13 amino acids. The CDR3 DNA is TGTGCCAGCTCACCAGGCCGCACCTACGAGCAGTACTTC. Its protein product is CASSPGRTYEQYF.